This passage covers 3 T cell receptor beta chains from one sample sequenced in a study of a mutant IDH1 vaccine in newly diagnosed glioma. Documented time point: week 47, end of study. Each vaccine dose was 300 ug of mutant IDH1 20-mer peptide, with topical imiquimod. These receptors have no known antigen. The table came from immunoSEQ multiplex PCR; TCRdb's copy has only in-frame clones and leaves some out. The data hold about 34,000 clones, with 80% to 95% observed a single time. The source was PBMCs, collected from a glioma patient whose treatment included an IDH1 peptide vaccine. Receptors originate from a woman aged 40-49 years with glioma.

The V gene is TRBV19, the J gene TRBJ1-2; 7 nucleotides match TRBD1. This CDR3 has 14 amino acids. V lost 6 bases and J lost 3; bases outside the gene matches: 7. CDR1 LNHDA and CDR2 SQIVND come from the germline V gene (reference sequence). CDR3 region: CASRWGGTDYGYTF. The CDR3 region has the DNA TGTGCCAGTAGATGGGGAGGGACAGACTATGGCTACACCTTC.

This clone was observed once. This chain connects TRBV4-2 to TRBJ2-7; TRBD1 aligns across 7 bases. The CDR3 runs 16 residues. The germline V gene encodes CDR1 LGHNA and CDR2 YNFKEQ. The V segment lost 3 bases and the J segment 1 base; nucleotides outside the gene matches: 9. The CDR3 nucleotides read TGTGCCAGCAGCCAGAGGGGGCTCGCGGCGTCCTACGAGCAGTACTTC. Its protein is CASSQRGLAASYEQYF.

This rearrangement joins TRBV7-6 to TRBJ2-7; possibly TRBD1 for D (6 bases). Germline CDR1 reads SGHVS; CDR2 reads FNYEAQ. This CDR3 has 14 amino acids. V dropped 4 bases and J dropped 2 bases, with 12 bases sitting between them. The CDR3 DNA follows: TGTGCCAGCAGCTCCGGACCAGGGGCCTACGAGCAGTACTTC. Its translation: CASSSGPGAYEQYF.